This T cell receptor beta chain is drawn from a study of somatic mutations in cytotoxic T cells in rheumatoid arthritis. The overall study: Patient blood, which was peripheral blood collected as 30 ml EDTA, was drawn right after diagnosis and before any treatment started. Flow sorting yielded some V beta antibody-stained T-cell populations at nearly 100% purity, among them V beta1+ cells sequenced for TCRB.

Study-wide results and caveats: There was no significant difference in CD8+ T-cell clonality between rheumatoid arthritis patients and age-matched healthy controls.

Profiling relied on immunoSEQ multiplex PCR, and the TCRdb table lists in-frame clones only, not all of them. Of 6,800 or so clones listed, roughly 87% are singletons. This clone was observed a handful of times. Its antigen is undetermined. The sequence derives from a man aged 40-55 years with rheumatoid arthritis. The sequenced sample consisted of CD8+ T cells sorted from blood.

CDR3 DNA: TGCGCCAGCAGCCAAGAACCCCCGGGACAGGGCATATTGGATACGCAGTATTTT. Translation gives CASSQEPPGQGILDTQYF. The V gene is TRBV4-1, the J gene TRBJ2-3; TRBD1 matches 9 bases. The V gene's germline CDR1 is MGHRA and CDR2 YSYEKL. The CDR3 contains 18 residues. The trim removed 0 bases at V and 6 bases at J, leaving 13 bases unmatched.